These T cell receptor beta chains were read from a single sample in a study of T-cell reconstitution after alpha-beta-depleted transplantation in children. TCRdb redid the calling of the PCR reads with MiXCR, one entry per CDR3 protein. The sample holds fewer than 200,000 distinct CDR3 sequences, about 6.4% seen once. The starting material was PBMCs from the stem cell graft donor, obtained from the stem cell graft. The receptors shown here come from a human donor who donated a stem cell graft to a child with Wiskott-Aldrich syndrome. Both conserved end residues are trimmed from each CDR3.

SVYGTSLYEQY,TRBV29-1,TRBJ2-7,11
ASSRQENTEAF,TRBV7-9,TRBJ1-1,11
ASSFAQTIYGYT,TRBV11-2,TRBJ1-2,12
ASSVNSNQPQH,TRBV10-2,TRBJ1-5,11
SARVSGAGPGEQF,TRBV20-1,TRBJ2-1,13
SVWLAGLDYNEQF,TRBV29-1,TRBJ2-1,13
ASSLEVFVLGGHWEYEQF,TRBV11-2,TRBJ2-1,18
ASSPEGLAVTNEQF,TRBV4-2,TRBJ2-1,14
ASSVGGFYNEQF,TRBV9,TRBJ2-1,12
ASSFWGVNTEAF,TRBV5-1,TRBJ1-1,12
AWERENEQY,TRBV30,TRBJ2-7,9
SARDRRQVNTEAF,TRBV20-1,TRBJ1-1,13
ASSLVDELNQPQH,TRBV7-8,TRBJ1-5,13
ATSRDLGRVKEKLF,TRBV15,TRBJ1-4,14
ATKSTNSPLH,TRBV10-2,TRBJ1-6,10
ASSSYRGTYNEQF,TRBV5-1,TRBJ2-1,13
ASSSSSEAF,TRBV7-9,TRBJ1-1,9
SASSQPLDQTDTQY,TRBV20-1,TRBJ2-3,14